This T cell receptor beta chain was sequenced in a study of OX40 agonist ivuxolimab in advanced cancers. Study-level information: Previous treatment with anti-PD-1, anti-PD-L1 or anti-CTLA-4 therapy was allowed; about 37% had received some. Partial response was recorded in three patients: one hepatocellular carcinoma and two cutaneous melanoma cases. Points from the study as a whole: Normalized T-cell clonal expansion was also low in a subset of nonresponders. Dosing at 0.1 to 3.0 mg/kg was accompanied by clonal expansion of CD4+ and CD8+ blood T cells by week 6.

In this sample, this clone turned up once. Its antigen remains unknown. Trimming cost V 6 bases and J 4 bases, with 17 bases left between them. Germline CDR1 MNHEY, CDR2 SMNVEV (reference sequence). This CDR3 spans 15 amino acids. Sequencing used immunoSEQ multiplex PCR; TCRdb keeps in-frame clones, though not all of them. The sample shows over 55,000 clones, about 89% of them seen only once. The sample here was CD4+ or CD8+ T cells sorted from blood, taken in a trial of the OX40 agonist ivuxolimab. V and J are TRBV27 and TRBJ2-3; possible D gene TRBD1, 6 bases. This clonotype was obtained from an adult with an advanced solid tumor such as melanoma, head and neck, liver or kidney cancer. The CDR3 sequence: CASSRDTSGSDTQYF. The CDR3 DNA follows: TGTGCCAGCAGCCGGGACACCTCGGGGTCAGATACGCAGTATTTT.